Presented here are 27 T cell receptor beta chains from one specimen sequenced in a study of memory CD4+ T cells and cytomegalovirus serostatus. The sort gate was single viable CD3+CD4+CD8-CD45RO+ cells for memory CD4+ T cells. TCRdb keeps only in-frame clones here, not all; method: immunoSEQ multiplex PCR. This sample carries around 60,000 clones, 70% to 80% of them seen once, and the ten largest clones take 0.88%. The sample consisted of memory CD4+ T cells from blood. The origin of the receptors is an adult in good health and CMV-seronegative.

V and J are TRBV5-1 and TRBJ2-1; D uncertain. The CDR3 totals 15 residues. The germline V gene has CDR1 SGHRS and CDR2 YFSETQ. V gave up 3 bases and J gave up 2 bases, with 12 bases separating them. This CDR3 is CASSYSVGTYNEQFF. The CDR3, as DNA: TGCGCCAGCAGCTACAGTGTGGGGACCTACAATGAGCAGTTCTTC.

The chain recombines TRBV18 with TRBJ1-1, with D maybe TRBD1 (5 bases). This CDR3 is built from 14 residues. CDR1 KGHSH and CDR2 LQKENI come from the germline V gene. Trimming cost V 3 bases and J 6 bases, with 14 bases left between them. This CDR3 reads CASSPGWQGAEAFF. Written as DNA, the CDR3 is TGTGCCAGCTCACCCGGTTGGCAGGGTGCTGAAGCTTTCTTT.

This chain connects TRBV30 to TRBJ1-2; 11 bases are a match to TRBD1. J lost 8 bases, V lost 0 bases, and 11 bases had no gene match. The CDR3 length is 16 residues. Germline CDR1 is GTSNPN and CDR2 is SVGIG (reference sequence). CDR3 region: CAWSVHYRTGGGGYTF. In DNA form, the CDR3 reads TGTGCCTGGAGTGTACATTACCGGACAGGGGGCGGCGGCTACACCTTC.

The chain is built from TRBV29-1 and TRBJ2-3; 13 bases agree with TRBD2. Germline-derived CDR1 and CDR2 are SQVTM and ANQGSEA. The V gene end was trimmed by 3 bases and the J gene end by 1 base; junction bases not matched to a gene: 4. CDR3 length equals 16 residues. The CDR3 region is CSVDRLAGGRTDTQYF. CDR3 in DNA: TGCAGCGTTGACAGACTAGCGGGAGGCCGCACAGATACGCAGTATTTT.

This chain joins TRBV11-2 and TRBJ2-7, with a tentative D call TRBD1 (6 bases). There are 18 residues in the CDR3. The V gene lost 1 base and the J gene lost 3 bases, with 22 bases spanning the gap. Per the germline V gene, CDR1 is SGHAT and CDR2 is FQNNGV. CDR3 in DNA: TGTGCCAGCAGCTTAGTAAACCCACGGACAGATAGATACTACGAGCAGTACTTC. Protein sequence: CASSLVNPRTDRYYEQYF.

This clone was seen only once. V gene TRBV2 combines with J gene TRBJ2-1, with 8 bases lining up with TRBD2. J gave up 12 bases and V 2 bases, and 12 bases lay outside the gene matches. Germline V lookup: CDR1 SNHLY, CDR2 FYNNEI. There are 15 residues in the CDR3. The CDR3 sequence is CASSERGLVSTGQFF. In DNA form, the CDR3 reads TGTGCCAGCAGTGAACGGGGACTAGTCTCGACTGGGCAGTTCTTC. Using reference TRBV2 and TRBJ2-1 for the parts outside the CDR3, the full variable domain is EPEVTQTPSHQVTQMGQEVILRCVPISNHLYFYWYRQILGQKVEFLVSFYNNEISEKSEIFDDQFSVERPDGSNFTLKIRSTKLEDSAMYFCASSERGLVSTGQFFGPGTRLTVL.

V is TRBV2 and J is TRBJ1-3; TRBD1 might be the D (5 bases). The V gene lost 7 bases and the J gene lost 1 base, with 17 bases spanning the gap. CDR3 size: 16 residues. The germline CDR1 and CDR2 sequences are SNHLY and FYNNEI. The CDR3 loop is CASIRGGTTSGNTIYF. As DNA, the CDR3 is TGTGCCAGCATCCGGGGCGGTACGACGTCTGGAAACACCATATATTTT.

The chain is built from TRBV6-1 and TRBJ2-2; TRBD2 might be the D (6 bases). In germline, CDR1 is MNHNS, CDR2 SASEGT. V shed 0 bases and J shed 0 bases, with 11 bases lying between them. The CDR3 has 17 residues. The CDR3 DNA follows: TGTGCCAGCAGTGAAGCGGGGGGATCTACGAACACCGGGGAGCTGTTTTTT. It translates to CASSEAGGSTNTGELFF.

The chain employs TRBV4-3 and TRBJ2-3; D possibly corresponds to TRBD2 (5 bases). Trimming removed 3 bases from V and 2 bases from J, with 12 bases in between. Germline V gene lookup returns CDR1 LGHNA and CDR2 YSLEER. This CDR3 is 15 amino acids long. The CDR3 nucleotides read TGCGCCAGCAGCCACCAGCGGAGCGCCACAGATACGCAGTATTTT. Its translation: CASSHQRSATDTQYF.

The CDR3 DNA sequence: TGTGCCAGCAGTTTAGAGAGGGGATATCAGCCCCAGCATTTT. This translates into CASSLERGYQPQHF. The chain carries TRBV28 and TRBJ1-5, with a tentative D call TRBD1 (5 bases). Per germline, CDR1 MDHEN and CDR2 SYDVKM. The V gene lost 2 bases and the J gene lost 5 bases, with 10 bases spanning the gap. The CDR3 spans 14 residues.

The chain has TRBV18 and TRBJ2-1; D is ambiguous. The germline CDR1 and CDR2 sequences are KGHSH and LQKENI. CDR3 length: 16 amino acids. V lost 2 bases and J 8 bases, leaving 19 bases between the germline ends. DNA of the CDR3: TGTGCCAGCTCACCATTGGAGCTAGTAACAACCCATGAGCAGTTCTTC. This encodes CASSPLELVTTHEQFF.

In this sample, this clone turned up a few times. The chain carries TRBV11-2 and TRBJ1-2; 7 bases are shared with TRBD1. From germline, CDR1 is SGHAT and CDR2 FQNNGV. This CDR3 contains 16 residues. J gave up 6 bases and V 5 bases, and 15 bases lay outside the gene matches. Here the CDR3 DNA reads TGTGCCAGCAGCCTCCTCCGACAGGATCAGGGGGATGGCTACACCTTC. It is translated as CASSLLRQDQGDGYTF. Complete variable domain (other parts from reference TRBV11-2 and TRBJ1-2): EAGVAQSPRYKIIEKRQSVAFWCNPISGHATLYWYQQILGQGPKLLIQFQNNGVVDDSQLPKDRFSAERLKGVDSTLKIQPAKLEDSAVYLCASSLLRQDQGDGYTFGSGTRLTVV.

The chain carries TRBV28 and TRBJ1-2; maybe TRBD1 (6 bases). This CDR3 has 12 residues. Germline CDR1 reads MDHEN; CDR2 reads SYDVKM. Trimming shortened V by 4 bases and J by 7 bases, and 10 bases separated the two germline ends. The CDR3 sequence is CASSWGAGGYTF. The CDR3 nucleotides are TGTGCCAGCAGTTGGGGGGCAGGTGGCTACACCTTC.

The chain carries TRBV5-1 and TRBJ2-5; the D gene is possibly TRBD2 (7 bases). V lost 4 bases and J lost 2, with 15 bases in between. CDR1 and CDR2 from the germline V gene are SGHRS and YFSETQ. The CDR3 consists of 15 residues. For the CDR3, the DNA is TGCGCCAGCAGCCCCGAGGGGGGGTCACAAGAGACCCAGTACTTC. Residues: CASSPEGGSQETQYF.

On this clone itself: An end of the junction differs from the germline gene, which may be a read error. The CDR3 loop is CASSVKQTSISLMIPTTF. Here the CDR3 DNA reads TGTGCCAGCAGCGTAAAGCAAACATCCATTTCTCTGATGATCCCCACAACCTTC. The chain carries TRBV9 and TRBJ2-7; D unresolved. Per germline, CDR1 SGDLS and CDR2 YYNGEE. The CDR3 is 18 residues long.

V usage is TRBV5-8 and J usage is TRBJ1-1; TRBD1 matches 7 bases. Germline trimming cut 3 bases from V and 3 bases from J; bases unmatched to any gene: 5. The V gene's germline CDR1 is SGHTS and CDR2 YDEGEE. CDR3 length: 14 residues. Here the CDR3 reads CASSSGQADTEAFF. CDR3 sequence (DNA): TGTGCCAGCAGCTCCGGACAGGCTGACACTGAAGCTTTCTTT.

This clone was picked up a small number of times. The V and J genes are TRBV30 and TRBJ2-5; 7 nucleotides align to TRBD2. Germline CDR1 GTSNPN, CDR2 SVGIG (reference sequence). The CDR3 covers 13 residues. The ends lost 2 bases at V and 1 base at J; junction bases unmatched: 1. The CDR3 spells CAWSRLAQETQYF. CDR3 coding DNA: TGTGCCTGGAGTCGACTAGCCCAAGAGACCCAGTACTTC.

The chain links TRBV6-1 to TRBJ1-2, with TRBD1 matching over 8 bases. Germline CDR1 MNHNS, CDR2 SASEGT. The CDR3 is 15 residues long. Losses at the gene ends were 4 bases for V and 5 bases for J; bases not matched to a gene: 9. In DNA form, the CDR3 reads TGTGCCAGCAGTGCCCAGGGGGCTGGGGGGTATGGCTACACCTTC. Translated, it gives CASSAQGAGGYGYTF.

CDR3 DNA: TGTGCCAGCAGCCCGACAGGGATCTATGGCTACACCTTC. It codes for CASSPTGIYGYTF. The chain carries TRBV5-6 and TRBJ1-2; 7 bases agree with TRBD1. The V and J ends lost 4 bases and 4 bases, in that order; junction bases with no gene match: 4. Looked up from germline, CDR1 is SGHDT and CDR2 is YYEEEE. The CDR3 has 13 residues.

This chain joins TRBV6-5 and TRBJ2-5, with 10 bases fitting TRBD1. The DNA end lines up better with TRBJ2-7; the J call may be wrong. Germline-derived CDR1 and CDR2 are MNHEY and SVGAGI. This CDR3 has 15 amino acids. The DNA of the CDR3 is TGTGCCAGCAGACGATCGGGACAGGGGTCCTACGAGCAGTACTTC. Translating it yields CASRRSGQGSYEQYF.

This sequence joins TRBV5-1 and TRBJ1-1; D gene ambiguous. V was clipped by 3 bases and J by 2 bases, with 5 bases between them. Germline CDR1 is SGHRS and CDR2 is YFSETQ. CDR3 size: 12 residues. CDR3 bases: TGCGCCAGCAGCTGGGGTAACACTGAAGCTTTCTTT. As protein: CASSWGNTEAFF.

The rearrangement joins TRBV27 to TRBJ2-7; 13 nucleotides align to TRBD2. Germline CDR1 and CDR2: MNHEY and SMNVEV (reference sequence). The CDR3 has 15 amino acids. With V trimmed by 5 bases and J by 9 bases, 10 bases remained unmatched. CDR3: CASSTRTSGRVGQYF. The CDR3 DNA sequence: TGTGCCAGCAGTACGCGGACTAGCGGGAGAGTGGGGCAGTACTTC.

V gene TRBV4-1 combines with J gene TRBJ2-1, with TRBD2 as a possible D gene (5 bases). Germline V lookup: CDR1 MGHRA, CDR2 YSYEKL. The CDR3 is 15 amino acids. Trimming took off 5 bases at V and 3 bases at J, with 14 bases between the two ends. The DNA of the CDR3 is TGCGCCAGCAGCTACCACCCGGACTTCTACAATGAGCAGTTCTTC. Translating gives CASSYHPDFYNEQFF.

The chain uses TRBV7-3 and TRBJ2-2, with D maybe TRBD1 (6 bases). The ends were cut back, 5 bases at V and 2 bases at J, with 9 bases in the middle. The length of the CDR3 is 14 residues. The V gene's germline CDR1 is SGHTA and CDR2 FQGTGA. The CDR3 loop reads CASSQQGNTGELFF. CDR3 coding DNA: TGTGCCAGCAGCCAACAGGGAAACACCGGGGAGCTGTTTTTT.

This sequence joins TRBV9 and TRBJ1-1; D is ambiguous. Trimming stripped 0 bases from V and 1 base from J, with 7 bases between. Per the germline V gene, CDR1 is SGDLS and CDR2 is YYNGEE. This CDR3 comprises 14 residues. The CDR3 nucleotides are TGTGCCAGCAGCGTAGATGCAGCGAACACTGAAGCTTTCTTT. The encoded protein is CASSVDAANTEAFF.

The chain combines TRBV27 with TRBJ1-1; D is uncertain. Trimming stripped 5 bases from V and 0 bases from J, with 10 bases between. The germline gives CDR1 MNHEY, CDR2 SMNVEV (reference sequence). This CDR3 spans 14 amino acids. The CDR3 is CASSRERMNTEAFF. The DNA for the CDR3 is TGTGCCAGCAGTAGGGAGCGCATGAACACTGAAGCTTTCTTT.

V is TRBV2 and J is TRBJ2-1, with TRBD2 matching 11 bases. The J segment lost 4 bases and the V segment lost 3 bases, leaving 2 bases of the junction unmatched. Per germline, CDR1 SNHLY and CDR2 FYNNEI. The CDR3 runs to 15 residues. The CDR3 spells CASSEASGGYNEQFF. CDR3 coding DNA: TGTGCCAGCAGTGAGGCTAGCGGGGGGTACAATGAGCAGTTCTTC. Complete variable domain (other parts from reference TRBV2 and TRBJ2-1): EPEVTQTPSHQVTQMGQEVILRCVPISNHLYFYWYRQILGQKVEFLVSFYNNEISEKSEIFDDQFSVERPDGSNFTLKIRSTKLEDSAMYFCASSEASGGYNEQFFGPGTRLTVL.